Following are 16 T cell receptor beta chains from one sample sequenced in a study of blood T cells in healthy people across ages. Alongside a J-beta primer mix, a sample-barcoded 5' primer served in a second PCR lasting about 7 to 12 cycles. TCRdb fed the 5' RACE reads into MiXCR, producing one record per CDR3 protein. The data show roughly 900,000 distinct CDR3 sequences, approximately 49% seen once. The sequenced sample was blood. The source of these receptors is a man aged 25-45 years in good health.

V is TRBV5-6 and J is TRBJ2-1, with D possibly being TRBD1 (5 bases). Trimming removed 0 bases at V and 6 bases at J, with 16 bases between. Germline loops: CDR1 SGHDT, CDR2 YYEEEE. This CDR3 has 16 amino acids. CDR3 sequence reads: CASSLEGQGIFNEQFF. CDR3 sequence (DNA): TGTGCCAGCAGCTTGGAGGGGCAGGGTATCTTCAATGAGCAGTTCTTC.

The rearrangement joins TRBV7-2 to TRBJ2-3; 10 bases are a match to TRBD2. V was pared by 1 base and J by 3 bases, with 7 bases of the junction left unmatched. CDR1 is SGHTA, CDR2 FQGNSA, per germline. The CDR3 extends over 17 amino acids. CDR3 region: CASSLVSGGTYTDTQYF. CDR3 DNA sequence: TGTGCCAGCAGCTTAGTTAGCGGGGGGACTTATACAGATACGCAGTATTTT. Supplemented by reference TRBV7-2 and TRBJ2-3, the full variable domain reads GAGVSQSPSNKVTEKGKDVELRCDPISGHTALYWYRQSLGQGLEFLIYFQGNSAPDKSGLPSDRFSAERTGGSVSTLTIQRTQQEDSAVYLCASSLVSGGTYTDTQYFGPGTRLTVL.

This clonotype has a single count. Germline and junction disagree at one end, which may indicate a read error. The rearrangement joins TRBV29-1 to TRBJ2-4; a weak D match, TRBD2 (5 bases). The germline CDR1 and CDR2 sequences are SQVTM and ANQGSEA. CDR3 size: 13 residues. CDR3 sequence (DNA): TGCAGCGTTGTCTCGGGGTGGGAAAACATTCGGTACTTC. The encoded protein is CSVVSGWENIRYF.

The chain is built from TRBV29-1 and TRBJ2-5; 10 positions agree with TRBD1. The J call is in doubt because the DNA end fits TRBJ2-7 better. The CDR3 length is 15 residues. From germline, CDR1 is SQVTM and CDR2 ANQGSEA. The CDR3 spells CSVVRGGTGAHEQYF. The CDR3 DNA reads TGCAGCGTTGTTCGGGGGGGGACAGGGGCCCACGAGCAGTACTTC.

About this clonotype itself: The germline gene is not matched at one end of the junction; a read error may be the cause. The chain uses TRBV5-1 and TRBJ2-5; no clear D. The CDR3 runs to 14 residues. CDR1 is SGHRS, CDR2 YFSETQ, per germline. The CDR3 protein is CASSLAELPETQYF. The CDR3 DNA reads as TGCGCCAGCAGTTTGGCCGAGCTACCCGAGACCCAGTACTTC.

The CDR3 DNA follows: TGTGCCACCAGTGATTCGGACAGGGGAAGGGAGCAGTTCTTC. Its translation: CATSDSDRGREQFF. This chain uses TRBV24-1 with TRBJ2-1, with 9 positions matching TRBD1. Trimming removed 2 bases from V and 10 bases from J; junction bases left unmatched: 5. This CDR3 has 14 residues. Germline-derived CDR1 and CDR2 are KGHDR and SFDVKD.

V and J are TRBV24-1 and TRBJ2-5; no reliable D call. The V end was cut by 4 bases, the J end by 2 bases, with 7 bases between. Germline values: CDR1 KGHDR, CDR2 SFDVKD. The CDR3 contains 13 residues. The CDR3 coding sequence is TGTGCCACCAGTGAGCGAAATCAAGAGACCCAGTACTTC. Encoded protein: CATSERNQETQYF.

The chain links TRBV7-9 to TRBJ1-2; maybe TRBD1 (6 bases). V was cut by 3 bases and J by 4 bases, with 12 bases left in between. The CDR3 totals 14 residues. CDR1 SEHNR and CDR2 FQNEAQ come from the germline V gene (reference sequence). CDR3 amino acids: CASSFGGHSYGYTF. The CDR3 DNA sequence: TGTGCCAGCAGCTTCGGGGGGCATTCCTATGGCTACACCTTC.

CDR3 sequence: CASSFGQGVYHEQYF. For the CDR3, the DNA is TGTGCCAGCAGTTTTGGGCAGGGGGTATACCACGAGCAGTACTTC. The V gene is TRBV6-1, the J gene TRBJ2-7; the match to TRBD1 covers 7 bases. The CDR3 runs to 15 residues. With 5 bases clipped from V and 5 bases from J, the junction kept 12 bases outside the gene matches. Germline lookup yields CDR1 MNHNS and CDR2 SASEGT.

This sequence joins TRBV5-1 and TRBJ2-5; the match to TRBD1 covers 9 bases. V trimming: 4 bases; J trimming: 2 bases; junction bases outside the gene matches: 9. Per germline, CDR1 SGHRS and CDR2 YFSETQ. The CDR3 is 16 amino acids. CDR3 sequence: CASSPWDRAQQETQYF. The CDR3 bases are TGCGCCAGCAGCCCGTGGGACAGGGCACAACAAGAGACCCAGTACTTC.

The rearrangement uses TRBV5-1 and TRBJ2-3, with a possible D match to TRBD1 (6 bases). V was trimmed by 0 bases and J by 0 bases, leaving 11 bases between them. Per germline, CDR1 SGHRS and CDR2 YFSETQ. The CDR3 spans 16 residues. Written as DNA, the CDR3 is TGCGCCAGCAGCTTGGCCGTCCAGGGGAGCACAGATACGCAGTATTTT. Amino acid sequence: CASSLAVQGSTDTQYF. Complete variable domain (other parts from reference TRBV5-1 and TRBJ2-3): KAGVTQTPRYLIKTRGQQVTLSCSPISGHRSVSWYQQTPGQGLQFLFEYFSETQRNKGNFPGRFSGRQFSNSRSEMNVSTLELGDSALYLCASSLAVQGSTDTQYFGPGTRLTVL.

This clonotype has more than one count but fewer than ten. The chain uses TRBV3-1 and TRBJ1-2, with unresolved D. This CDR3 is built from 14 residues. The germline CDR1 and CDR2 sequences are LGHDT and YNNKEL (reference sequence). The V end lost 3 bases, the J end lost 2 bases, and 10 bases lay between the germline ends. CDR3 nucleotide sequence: TGTGCCAGCAGCCAGGCCGGCTTCAACTATGGCTACACCTTC. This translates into CASSQAGFNYGYTF. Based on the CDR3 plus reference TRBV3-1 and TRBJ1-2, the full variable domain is DTAVSQTPKYLVTQMGNDKSIKCEQNLGHDTMYWYKQDSKKFLKIMFSYNNKELIINETVPNRFSPKSPDKAHLNLHINSLELGDSAVYFCASSQAGFNYGYTFGSGTRLTVV.

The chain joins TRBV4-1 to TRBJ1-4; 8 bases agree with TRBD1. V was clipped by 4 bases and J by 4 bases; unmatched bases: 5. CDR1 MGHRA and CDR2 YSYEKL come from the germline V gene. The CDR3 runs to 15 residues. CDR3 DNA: TGCGCCAGCAGCCTCGGACAGGGCCGTAATGAAAAACTGTTTTTT. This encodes CASSLGQGRNEKLFF.

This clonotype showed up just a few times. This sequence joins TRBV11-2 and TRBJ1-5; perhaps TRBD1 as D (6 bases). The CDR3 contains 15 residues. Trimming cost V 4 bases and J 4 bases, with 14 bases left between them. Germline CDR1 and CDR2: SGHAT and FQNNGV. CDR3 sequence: CASSSLTGINQPQHF. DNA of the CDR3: TGTGCCAGCAGCTCCCTGACAGGAATTAATCAGCCCCAGCATTTT.

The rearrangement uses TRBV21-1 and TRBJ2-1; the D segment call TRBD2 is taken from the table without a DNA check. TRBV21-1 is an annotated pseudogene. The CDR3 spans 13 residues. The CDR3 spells CASSAHSGNEQFF. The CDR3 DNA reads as TGTGCCAGCAGCGCCCATAGCGGGAATGAGCAGTTCTTC.

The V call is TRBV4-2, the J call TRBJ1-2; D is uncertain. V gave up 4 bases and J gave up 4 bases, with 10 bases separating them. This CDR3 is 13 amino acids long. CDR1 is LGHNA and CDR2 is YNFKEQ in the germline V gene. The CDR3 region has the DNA TGTGCCAGCAGCCCCGGCCGGCGCTATGGCTACACCTTC. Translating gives CASSPGRRYGYTF.